The T cell receptor beta chain under discussion was sequenced for a study of beta chain features in type 1 diabetes. Looking at the study overall: Patients did not differ from healthy donors in age, gender or cell yield.

Broader study findings: Patients' naive, central memory and Treg TCRB repertoires seemed closer to one another than those of healthy donors. Among patients with Type 1 diabetes, TCRB CDR3s were moderately but significantly shorter in every one of the four CD4+ subsets.

As concerns this clone: Antigen: not known.

Per the germline V gene, CDR1 is SGHAT and CDR2 is FQNNGV. V was cut by 2 bases and J by 10 bases, with 21 bases left in between. This CDR3 region has 15 residues. One heparinised blood draw averaging about 116 mL was given by each donor. Since all of the isolated RNA was reverse transcribed, expressed TCRB transcripts were what got sequenced. The data were produced by immunoSEQ multiplex PCR, yet TCRdb's version contains in-frame clones alone and is incomplete. The sample records some 900,000 clones, 15% to 20% being singletons. Sequenced: naive CD4+ T cells from blood. The TCR was taken from a woman aged 18-30 years in good health. The rearrangement links TRBV11-2 to TRBJ2-7; D is uncertain. In DNA, the CDR3 is TGTGCCAGCAGCTTAATGGTTGCTTACGAGAAAGAACAGTACTTC. Protein: CASSLMVAYEKEQYF. Variable domain in full (rest from reference TRBV11-2 and TRBJ2-7): EAGVAQSPRYKIIEKRQSVAFWCNPISGHATLYWYQQILGQGPKLLIQFQNNGVVDDSQLPKDRFSAERLKGVDSTLKIQPAKLEDSAVYLCASSLMVAYEKEQYFGPGTRLTVT.